The text below deals with one T cell receptor (beta chain). Its antigen is still unknown. The input lacks base qualities; no much larger clone sits a single base away. Patients with a history of autoimmune disease or receiving systemic immunosuppression were excluded from the trial. Peripheral blood for TCR sequencing was collected from all dose cohorts at baseline, on cycle 4 day 1, and on cycle 7 day 1. Samples came from an open-label, multicenter, first-in-human phase I dose-escalation trial of ivuxolimab. Adults with locally advanced or metastatic melanoma, renal cell, hepatocellular, or head and neck squamous cell carcinoma were enrolled in the trial. CD4+ and CD8+ T cells were sorted separately from peripheral blood before TCR sequencing. These data belong to a study of OX40 agonist ivuxolimab in advanced cancers. Background for the entire study: Ivuxolimab was an agonistic, fully human IgG2 monoclonal antibody directed against OX40 (CD134), a costimulatory receptor. Partial responses were achieved by three dose-escalation patients, of whom one had hepatocellular carcinoma and two had cutaneous melanoma. The purpose of peripheral TCRbeta sequencing was to test whether ivuxolimab changed TCR sequence diversity and led to clonal T-cell expansion. The dose-escalation cohort was over 70% male with a mean age of about 65 years, ranging from about 23 to 85. The monotherapy dose-escalation portion (N ≈ 52 patients) of the phase I ivuxolimab trial is reported in the paper. Patients were allowed to have had prior anti-PD-1, anti-PD-L1 or anti-CTLA-4 therapy, and more than 30% of the dose-escalation patients had previously received checkpoint inhibitors. Of the approximately 53 patients in dose escalation, about 20 had hepatocellular carcinoma, some 15 had melanoma, 9 had renal cell carcinoma and 9 had head and neck cancer. Intravenous ivuxolimab was administered to patients every 2 weeks at six dose levels: 0.01, 0.1, 0.3, 1.5, 3 and 10 mg/kg. The paper's findings and limits, for the study overall: After ivuxolimab, CD8+ T cells had more expanded clones than CD4+ T cells on average. Low levels of normalized T-cell clonal expansion were also seen in some patients who did not respond. Antigen specificity was not determined for the clonally expanded peripheral T cells. At doses of 0.1 to 3.0 mg/kg, clonal expansion of both CD4+ and CD8+ T cells in blood was seen between baseline and week 6. In the 0.1-3.0 mg/kg groups, partial responders had among the lowest normalized peripheral clonal expansion, particularly in CD8+ T cells.

For sequencing of the TCRbeta CDR3 region, genomic DNA was extracted from the sorted cells. The immunoSEQ Assay was used for sequencing of TCRbeta CDR3 regions. TCRdb took this table from immuneACCESS and kept in-frame rearrangements with V and J called. Such tables lack part of the clones; where checked against another copy, unresolved V genes explain under half of the gap, and the rest is unexplained. This sample lists some 35,000 clones; about 84% were detected once. Of the sample, 18% is held by the ten largest clones. The source of this sequence is an adult with an advanced solid tumor such as melanoma, head and neck, liver or kidney cancer. The sample was CD4+ or CD8+ T cells sorted from blood, taken in a trial of the OX40 agonist ivuxolimab.

CDR3 loop: CASSDSFLRVNTEAFF. Read as DNA, the sequence is TGTGCCAGCAGCGACAGTTTCCTCAGAGTGAACACTGAAGCTTTCTTT. The V gene is TRBV27 and the J gene is TRBJ1-1; the D region possibly corresponds to TRBD1 (5 bases align). For CDR1 and CDR2, the germline V gene (reference sequence) lists MNHEY and SMNVEV. Cut back by 6 bases and 0 bases, the V and J ends lie 17 bases apart. From its cysteine to its phenylalanine, the CDR3 spans 16 amino acids. The entry retains the CDR3 DNA only, 48 bases that are in frame from base 1.